Below are 18 T cell receptor beta chains sequenced from a single sample in a study of control samples from healthy donors and cancer patients. Data came from immunoSEQ multiplex PCR; TCRdb stores just in-frame clones and leaves some out. Among about 140,000 clones, approximately 92% were seen once, and the ten largest hold approximately 3%. Sequencing used blood. The receptors were sampled from a man aged 25 to 40 in good health.

The CDR3 DNA reads TGCAGCGTCCGGGGGGAGGACTATGGCTACACCTTC. This sequence encodes CSVRGEDYGYTF. This chain uses TRBV29-1 with TRBJ1-2, with a weak D call TRBD1 (5 bases). From germline, CDR1 is SQVTM and CDR2 ANQGSEA. With 6 bases removed from V and 3 bases from J, the gap between germline ends came to 11 bases. The CDR3 length is 12 residues.

The V call is TRBV10-3, the J call TRBJ2-2; 12 bases are shared with TRBD2. CDR3 length equals 18 residues. V was clipped by 0 bases and J by 1 base; unmatched bases: 3. CDR1 and CDR2 from the germline V gene are ENHRY and SYGVKD. The CDR3 region is CAISESLAGGQNTGELFF. DNA for the CDR3: TGTGCCATCAGTGAGTCGCTAGCGGGGGGGCAGAACACCGGGGAGCTGTTTTTT.

The chain uses TRBV19 and TRBJ1-2, with a weak D call TRBD1 (5 bases). Trimming stripped 1 base from V and 7 bases from J, with 10 bases between. The germline CDR1 and CDR2 sequences are LNHDA and SQIVND (reference sequence). The CDR3 runs to 13 residues. CDR3 DNA: TGTGCCAGTAGTATAGTAACAGGCTCTGGCTACACCTTC. This codes for CASSIVTGSGYTF.

This chain uses TRBV7-6 with TRBJ2-1; 9 bases agree with TRBD2. Germline lookup yields CDR1 SGHVS and CDR2 FNYEAQ. V gave up 4 bases and J gave up 2 bases; unmatched junction bases: 3. CDR3 size: 15 residues. The DNA of the CDR3 is TGTGCCAGCAGCTATAGCGGGGGTCCCTACAATGAGCAGTTCTTC. The encoded protein is CASSYSGGPYNEQFF.

The V and J genes are TRBV19 and TRBJ1-5; 10 bases align to TRBD1. V was pared by 5 bases and J by 2 bases, with 12 bases of the junction left unmatched. The CDR3 sequence is 18 residues long. Germline CDR1 reads LNHDA; CDR2 reads SQIVND (reference sequence). CDR3 loop: CASSESPYGQGGNQPQHF. The CDR3 region has the DNA TGTGCCAGTAGTGAGAGCCCATATGGACAGGGGGGCAATCAGCCCCAGCATTTT.

The rearrangement uses TRBV27 and TRBJ2-3; no clear D. Germline-derived CDR1 and CDR2 are MNHEY and SMNVEV (reference sequence). V was cut by 8 bases and J by 0 bases, with 3 bases left in between. This CDR3 spans 11 amino acids. The CDR3 bases are TGTGCCAGCGGCAGCACAGATACGCAGTATTTT. Its protein is CASGSTDTQYF.

The chain links TRBV6-5 to TRBJ1-2, with 10 nucleotides matching TRBD1. Germline lookup yields CDR1 MNHEY and CDR2 SVGAGI. CDR3 length equals 14 residues. V was clipped by 4 bases and J by 4 bases; unmatched bases: 3. CDR3 in amino acids: CASSFGTGAYGYTF. CDR3 DNA: TGTGCCAGCAGTTTCGGGACAGGGGCCTATGGCTACACCTTC.

The V gene is TRBV19, the J gene TRBJ1-6; no clear D. CDR3 length: 16 residues. Germline V lookup: CDR1 LNHDA, CDR2 SQIVND (reference sequence). V was cut by 2 bases and J by 3 bases, with 11 bases left in between. The CDR3 DNA sequence: TGTGCCAGTAGTATAAGGGATAGAGGCTATAATTCACCCCTCCACTTT. As protein: CASSIRDRGYNSPLHF.

The rearrangement links TRBV7-9 to TRBJ2-7; 7 nucleotides agree with TRBD1. CDR3 length: 13 amino acids. In germline, CDR1 is SEHNR, CDR2 FQNEAQ (reference sequence). The V segment lost 5 bases and the J segment 2 bases; nucleotides outside the gene matches: 3. CDR3 bases: TGTGCCAGCAGCATAGGGACAGCCTACGAGCAGTACTTC. Its translation: CASSIGTAYEQYF.

The chain has TRBV5-6 and TRBJ2-1; D is tentatively TRBD1 or TRBD2 (5 bases each). The CDR3 sequence is 14 residues long. With 6 bases removed from V and 2 bases from J, the gap between germline ends came to 12 bases. Germline CDR1 SGHDT, CDR2 YYEEEE. The CDR3 sequence is CASTDRDPYNEQFF. CDR3 bases: TGTGCCAGCACCGACCGGGACCCCTACAATGAGCAGTTCTTC.

CDR3 sequence (DNA): TGTGCCACCAGTGATAACAACGTCAGGGGAAGCAATGAGCAGTTCTTC. Protein sequence: CATSDNNVRGSNEQFF. J is TRBJ2-1 and V is TRBV24-1, with D perhaps matching TRBD1 (6 bases). CDR3 length: 16 amino acids. The V gene's germline CDR1 is KGHDR and CDR2 SFDVKD. The ends were cut back, 3 bases at V and 6 bases at J, with 17 bases in the middle.

The chain carries TRBV6-5 and TRBJ2-7; unclear D gene. Germline CDR1 is MNHEY and CDR2 is SVGAGI. This CDR3 comprises 14 residues. The ends were cut back, 7 bases at V and 2 bases at J, with 15 bases in the middle. CDR3 sequence (DNA): TGTGCCAGCATTTCCAGGCGTCCTCCCTACGAGCAGTACTTC. Translating gives CASISRRPPYEQYF.

The chain carries TRBV27 and TRBJ2-7; TRBD2 might be the D (7 bases). Looked up from germline, CDR1 is MNHEY and CDR2 is SMNVEV (reference sequence). This CDR3 spans 14 amino acids. Trimming removed 5 bases from V and 4 bases from J, with 15 bases in between. The CDR3 DNA reads TGTGCCAGCAGTCCTCGGGGGGCCTTGTACGAGCAGTACTTC. It yields the protein CASSPRGALYEQYF.

The CDR3 reads CATSDAANYGYTF. CDR3 DNA sequence: TGTGCCACCAGTGACGCAGCTAACTATGGCTACACCTTC. V usage is TRBV24-1 and J usage is TRBJ1-2; D remains ambiguous. V shed 4 bases and J shed 0 bases, with 5 bases lying between them. The CDR3 is 13 amino acids. Germline lookup yields CDR1 KGHDR and CDR2 SFDVKD.

J is TRBJ2-7 and V is TRBV6-6, with D unclear. CDR3 length equals 13 residues. Trimming removed 2 bases at V and 3 bases at J, with 8 bases between. Germline values: CDR1 MNHNY, CDR2 SVGAGI (reference sequence). In DNA, the CDR3 is TGTGCCAGCAGTTACGACGCACGCTACGAGCAGTACTTC. Residues: CASSYDARYEQYF.

The genes are TRBV4-1 and TRBJ1-5; perhaps TRBD1 as D (6 bases). V was clipped by 1 base and J by 6 bases, with 16 bases between them. The CDR3 contains 16 residues. Germline V gives CDR1 MGHRA, CDR2 YSYEKL. The CDR3 reads CASSQGGAGGGQPQHF. CDR3 DNA sequence: TGCGCCAGCAGCCAAGGGGGTGCGGGGGGCGGTCAGCCCCAGCATTTT.

V and J are TRBV2 and TRBJ2-1; 10 nucleotides match TRBD1. This CDR3 contains 15 residues. The germline CDR1 and CDR2 sequences are SNHLY and FYNNEI. The trim removed 2 bases at V and 8 bases at J, leaving 6 bases unmatched. In nucleotides, the CDR3 is TGTGCCAGCAGTGAATTACGGACAGGGGGGGATGAGCAGTTCTTC. It encodes CASSELRTGGDEQFF. Based on the CDR3 plus reference TRBV2 and TRBJ2-1, the full variable domain is EPEVTQTPSHQVTQMGQEVILRCVPISNHLYFYWYRQILGQKVEFLVSFYNNEISEKSEIFDDQFSVERPDGSNFTLKIRSTKLEDSAMYFCASSELRTGGDEQFFGPGTRLTVL.

V usage is TRBV6-5 and J usage is TRBJ1-2; 9 nucleotides match TRBD1. V lost 10 bases and J lost 8; bases outside the gene matches: 5. The CDR3 spans 11 residues. Germline V gene sequence: CDR1 MNHEY, CDR2 SVGAGI. As DNA, the CDR3 is TGTGCCATCGGGACAGGGTGGGGCTACACCTTC. Amino acids: CAIGTGWGYTF.